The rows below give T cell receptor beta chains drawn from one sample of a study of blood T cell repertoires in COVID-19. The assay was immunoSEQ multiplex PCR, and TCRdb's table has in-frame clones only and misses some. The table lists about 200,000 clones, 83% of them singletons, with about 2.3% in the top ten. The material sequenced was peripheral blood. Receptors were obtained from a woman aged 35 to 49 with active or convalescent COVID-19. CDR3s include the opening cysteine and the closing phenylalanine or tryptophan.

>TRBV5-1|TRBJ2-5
CASSLGGYQETQYF
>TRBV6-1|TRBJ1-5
CASSEITGYKRPQHF
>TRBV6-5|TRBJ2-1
CASRLLAGGSNEQFF
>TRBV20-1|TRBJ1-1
CSARERMAFF
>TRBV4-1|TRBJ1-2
CASSRGRNYGYTF
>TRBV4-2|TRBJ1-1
CASSEGGYMNTEAFF
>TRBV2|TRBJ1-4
CASKADRENEKLFF
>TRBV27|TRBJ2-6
CASRGGQAPRWANVLTF
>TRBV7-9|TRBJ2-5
CASSPTAGSLETQYF
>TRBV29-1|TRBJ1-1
CSVGKMTGGNTEAFF
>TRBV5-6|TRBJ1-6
CASSLAGGQKNSPLHF
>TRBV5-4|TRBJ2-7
CASSFPGQSSYEQYF
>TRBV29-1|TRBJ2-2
CSPGTSGNTGELFF
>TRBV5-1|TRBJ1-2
CASSLEGQGYGYTF
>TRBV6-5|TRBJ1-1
CASRTQGTEAFF
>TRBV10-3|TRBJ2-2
CAIRGQGGTGELFF
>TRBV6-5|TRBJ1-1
CASTPQGPGTEAFF
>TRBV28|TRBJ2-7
CASLTSGGEQYF
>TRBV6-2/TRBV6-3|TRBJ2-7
CASSYPTQGSYEQYF
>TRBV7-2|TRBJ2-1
CASSRAGNEQFF
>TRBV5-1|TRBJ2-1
CASTWDSGTSGYNEQFF
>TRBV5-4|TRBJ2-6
CASSPGQGATGANVLTF
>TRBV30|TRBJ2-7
CAWDTGTREQYF
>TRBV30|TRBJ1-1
CAWSLQGVSEAFF
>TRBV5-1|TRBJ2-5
CASSITSGVQETQYF
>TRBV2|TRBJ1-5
CASSEEALSNQPQHF
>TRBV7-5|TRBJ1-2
CARSPPIGAGTYGYTF
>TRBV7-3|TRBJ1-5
CASRITDSFLSAQHF
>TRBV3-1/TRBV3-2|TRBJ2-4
CASSQRVAGTSGSVAKNIQYF
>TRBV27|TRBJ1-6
CASAEGGSPLHF